Listed below are T cell receptor beta chains from one sample, sequenced in a study of cytomegalovirus exposure and HLA in healthy donors. Using immunoSEQ multiplex PCR, the repertoire was profiled, and TCRdb retains in-frame clones only, with some absent. The sample includes around 150,000 clones, roughly nine tenths of them seen just once. Sequenced sample: PBMCs. The receptors shown here come from a woman under 30 in good health and CMV-seropositive. CDR3s leave out the opening cysteine and the closing phenylalanine or tryptophan.

j_call: TRBJ1-1; v_call: TRBV4-3; cdr3_aa: ASSQADQGAGTEAF
j_call: TRBJ2-1; v_call: TRBV29-1; cdr3_aa: SVEVFQGNNEQF
j_call: TRBJ2-3; v_call: TRBV12-5; cdr3_aa: ASALTSGIGTDTQY
j_call: TRBJ2-7; v_call: TRBV9; cdr3_aa: ASSGTGDHEQY
j_call: TRBJ1-4; v_call: TRBV4-1; cdr3_aa: ASSPHTSQGQNEKLF
j_call: TRBJ2-1; v_call: TRBV5-6; cdr3_aa: ASSFGASGEQF
j_call: TRBJ2-1; v_call: TRBV11-1; cdr3_aa: ASSLVVAGGPTNEQF
j_call: TRBJ2-7; v_call: TRBV11-3; cdr3_aa: ASSFDSSSYEQY
j_call: TRBJ2-3; v_call: TRBV4-1; cdr3_aa: ASSQDPDRITDTQY
j_call: TRBJ2-1; v_call: TRBV9; cdr3_aa: ASSRTQGQGSYNEQF
j_call: TRBJ2-5; v_call: TRBV7-2; cdr3_aa: ASSLAARGGQETQY
j_call: TRBJ2-7; v_call: TRBV4-3; cdr3_aa: ASSQDRQRVNEQY
j_call: TRBJ2-7; v_call: TRBV5-1; cdr3_aa: ASSPNTGQHYEQY
j_call: TRBJ2-1; v_call: TRBV14; cdr3_aa: ASSQADYEQF